This TCR beta chain originates from a study of spatial heterogeneity in lung cancer. Findings and caveats of the study: Tumor TCRs that were ubiquitous and expanded showed up in blood more at resection than follow-up.

Time point of the sample: sample taken at primary tumor resection. The input material, whole RNA from tumor, nontumor lung or frozen PBMC, was sequenced unsorted. This clonotype was counted ten times or more. Its antigen is currently unknown. TCRdb analysed the 5' RACE reads with MiXCR anew, one entry per CDR3 protein. The sample shows some 53,000 distinct CDR3 sequences, less than 9% of them seen only once. This TCR was sampled from a female donor with early-stage non-small cell lung cancer. Specimen: PBMCs, collected at surgery.

This CDR3 reads CASSRLDSRNTGELFF. The CDR3 coding sequence is TGTGCCAGCTCTCGACTGGACAGTAGGAACACCGGGGAGCTGTTTTTT. The chain employs TRBV18 and TRBJ2-2, with D tentatively TRBD1 (6 bases). The CDR3 has 16 amino acids. The V gene's germline CDR1 is KGHSH and CDR2 LQKENI. Trimming took 6 bases from V and 1 from J, leaving 15 bases between them.